This TCR beta chain was sequenced in a study of blood T cell repertoires in COVID-19. Across the whole study: From the United States, Italy and Spain came samples of acute and convalescent COVID-19. T cells, B-cell-depleted T cells, or PBMCs provided the cDNA or gDNA that served as material.

The CDR3 extends over 17 amino acids. Trimming took 7 bases from V and 4 from J; bases not matched to a gene: 13. The germline V gene encodes CDR1 MDHEN and CDR2 SYDVKM. Authors' data handling: It was from reference gene primer amplification that nucleated cell counts were estimated. Some clones are missing from TCRdb's copy, which holds only in-frame ones; the method was immunoSEQ multiplex PCR. For V, J and clone size, that table is used; D and trimming come from the DNA. The sample lists 200,000 to 250,000 clones; about 88% were seen once. Only one count was recorded for this clone. The TCR originated in a man aged 50 to 60 who had recovered from COVID-19. The V call is TRBV28, the J call TRBJ1-1, with 12 bases that match TRBD1. Sequencing was performed on peripheral blood. CDR3 coding DNA: TGTGCCAGCACCTCACTAACGGGACAGGGGGCGGGCACTGAAGCTTTCTTT. Protein sequence: CASTSLTGQGAGTEAFF.